This section outlines one TCR beta chain sequence together with its context. Its antigen is undetermined. The record originates from a study of cytomegalovirus exposure and HLA in healthy donors. Study observations and caveats: Reportedly, fewer N-insertions than the roughly 700-donor mean appeared in an Asian-associated ancestry cluster in a later analysis.

In the PCR, 60 Vbeta and 13 Jbeta primers were used. The repertoire was sequenced with immunoSEQ multiplex PCR; TCRdb's copy has only in-frame clones and lacks some. Its table records over 70,000 clones. The length of the CDR3 is 14 residues. With V trimmed by 0 bases and J by 7 bases, 4 bases remained unmatched. Germline loops: CDR1 SGHRS, CDR2 YFSETQ. The sequencing input was PBMCs. This TCR was recovered from a woman aged 40-49 years in good health and CMV-seropositive. V gene TRBV5-1 combines with J gene TRBJ2-4; TRBD2 matches at 7 bases. The chain's CDR3 is CASSLDGGGNIQYF. CDR3 in DNA: TGCGCCAGCAGCTTGGATGGGGGGGGGAACATTCAGTACTTC.